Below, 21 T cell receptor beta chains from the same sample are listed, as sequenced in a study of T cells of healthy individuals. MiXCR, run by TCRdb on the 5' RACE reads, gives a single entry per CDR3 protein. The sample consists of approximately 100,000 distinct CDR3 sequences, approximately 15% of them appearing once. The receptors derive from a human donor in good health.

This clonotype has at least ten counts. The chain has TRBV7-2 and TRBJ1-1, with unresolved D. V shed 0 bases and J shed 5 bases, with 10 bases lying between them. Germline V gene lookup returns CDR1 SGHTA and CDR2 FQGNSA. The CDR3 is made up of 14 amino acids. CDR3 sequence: CASSLATGGTEAFF. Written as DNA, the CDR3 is TGTGCCAGCAGCTTAGCTACGGGAGGGACTGAAGCTTTCTTT.

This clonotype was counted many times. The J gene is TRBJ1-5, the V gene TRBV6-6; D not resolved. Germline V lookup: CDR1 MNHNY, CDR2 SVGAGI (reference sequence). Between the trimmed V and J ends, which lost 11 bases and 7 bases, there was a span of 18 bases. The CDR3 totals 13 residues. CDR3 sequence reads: CASLVGFRQPQHF. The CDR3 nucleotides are TGTGCCTCCCTGGTAGGGTTCAGGCAGCCCCAGCATTTT.

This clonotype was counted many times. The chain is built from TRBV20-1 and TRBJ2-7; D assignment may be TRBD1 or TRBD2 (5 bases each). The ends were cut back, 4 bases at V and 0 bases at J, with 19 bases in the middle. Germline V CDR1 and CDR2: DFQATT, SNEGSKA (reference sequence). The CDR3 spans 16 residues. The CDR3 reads CSAILPGTEGSYEQYF. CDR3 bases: TGCAGTGCTATACTACCCGGGACGGAAGGCTCCTACGAGCAGTACTTC.

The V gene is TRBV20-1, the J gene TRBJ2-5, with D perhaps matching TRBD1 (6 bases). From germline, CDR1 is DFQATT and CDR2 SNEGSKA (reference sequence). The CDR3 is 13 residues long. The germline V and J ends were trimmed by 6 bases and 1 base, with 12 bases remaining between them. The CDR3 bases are TGCAGTGCCCCAGGGACACGCCAAGAGACCCAGTACTTC. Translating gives CSAPGTRQETQYF.

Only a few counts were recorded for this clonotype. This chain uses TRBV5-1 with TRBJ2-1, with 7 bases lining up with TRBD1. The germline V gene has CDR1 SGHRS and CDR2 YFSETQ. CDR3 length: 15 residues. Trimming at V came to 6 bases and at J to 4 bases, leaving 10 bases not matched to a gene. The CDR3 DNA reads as TGCGCCAGCAACCCCGACAGGGTGGAGTACAATGAGCAGTTCTTC. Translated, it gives CASNPDRVEYNEQFF.

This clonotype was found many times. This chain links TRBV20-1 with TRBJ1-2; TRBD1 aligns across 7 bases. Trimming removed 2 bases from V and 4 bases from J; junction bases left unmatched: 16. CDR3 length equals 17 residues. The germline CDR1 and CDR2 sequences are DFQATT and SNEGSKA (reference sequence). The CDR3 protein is CSARLPPGTESLYGYTF. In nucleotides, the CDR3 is TGCAGTGCTAGACTCCCCCCCGGGACAGAATCCCTCTATGGCTACACCTTC.

The CDR3 loop reads CASSQDGIREQYF. In DNA, the CDR3 is TGCGCCAGCAGCCAAGACGGGATCAGGGAGCAGTACTTC. This sequence joins TRBV4-3 and TRBJ2-7; possible D gene TRBD2, 5 bases. V was cut by 0 bases and J by 7 bases, with 10 bases left in between. In germline, CDR1 is LGHNA, CDR2 YSLEER. This CDR3 has 13 residues.

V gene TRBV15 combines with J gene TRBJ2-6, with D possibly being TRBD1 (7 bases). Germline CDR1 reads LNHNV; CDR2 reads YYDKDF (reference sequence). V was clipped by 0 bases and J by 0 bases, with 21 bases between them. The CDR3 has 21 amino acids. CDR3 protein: CATSRDPPEEGANSGANVLTF. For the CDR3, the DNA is TGTGCCACCAGCAGAGACCCACCTGAGGAGGGGGCTAACTCTGGGGCCAACGTCCTGACTTTC. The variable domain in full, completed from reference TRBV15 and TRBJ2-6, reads DAMVIQNPRYQVTQFGKPVTLSCSQTLNHNVMYWYQQKSSQAPKLLFHYYDKDFNNEADTPDNFQSRRPNTSFCFLDIRSPGLGDTAMYLCATSRDPPEEGANSGANVLTFGAGSRLTVL.

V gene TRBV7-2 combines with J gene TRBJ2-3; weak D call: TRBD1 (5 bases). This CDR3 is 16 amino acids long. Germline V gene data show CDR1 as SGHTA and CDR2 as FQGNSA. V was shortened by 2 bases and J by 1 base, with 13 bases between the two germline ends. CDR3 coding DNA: TGTGCCAGCAGCTTAAAGGGGTGGATTCGCACAGATACGCAGTATTTT. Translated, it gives CASSLKGWIRTDTQYF. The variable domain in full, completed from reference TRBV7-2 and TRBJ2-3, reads GAGVSQSPSNKVTEKGKDVELRCDPISGHTALYWYRQSLGQGLEFLIYFQGNSAPDKSGLPSDRFSAERTGGSVSTLTIQRTQQEDSAVYLCASSLKGWIRTDTQYFGPGTRLTVL.

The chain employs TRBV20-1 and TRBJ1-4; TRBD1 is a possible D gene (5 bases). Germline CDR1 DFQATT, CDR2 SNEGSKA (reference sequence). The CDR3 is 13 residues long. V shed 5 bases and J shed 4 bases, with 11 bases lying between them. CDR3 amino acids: CSAPGLINEKLFF. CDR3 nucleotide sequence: TGCAGTGCTCCGGGACTGATTAATGAAAAACTGTTTTTT.

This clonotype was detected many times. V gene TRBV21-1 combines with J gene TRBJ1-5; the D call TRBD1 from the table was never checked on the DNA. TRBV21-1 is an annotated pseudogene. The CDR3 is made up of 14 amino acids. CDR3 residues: CASSATGRHQPQHF. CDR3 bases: TGTGCCAGCAGCGCCACAGGGAGGCATCAGCCCCAGCATTTT.

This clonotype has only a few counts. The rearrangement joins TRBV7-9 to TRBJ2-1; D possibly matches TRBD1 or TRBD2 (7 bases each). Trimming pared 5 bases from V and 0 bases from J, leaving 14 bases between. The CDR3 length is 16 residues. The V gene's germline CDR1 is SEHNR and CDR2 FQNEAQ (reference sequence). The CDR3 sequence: CASSAQGGSSYNEQFF. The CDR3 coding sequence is TGTGCCAGCAGCGCTCAGGGGGGGAGCTCCTACAATGAGCAGTTCTTC.

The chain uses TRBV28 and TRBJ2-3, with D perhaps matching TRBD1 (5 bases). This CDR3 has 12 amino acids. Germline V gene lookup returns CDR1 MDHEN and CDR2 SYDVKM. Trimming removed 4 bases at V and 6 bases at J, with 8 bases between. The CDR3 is CASSSRADTQYF. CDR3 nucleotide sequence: TGTGCCAGCAGTTCCAGGGCGGATACGCAGTATTTT.

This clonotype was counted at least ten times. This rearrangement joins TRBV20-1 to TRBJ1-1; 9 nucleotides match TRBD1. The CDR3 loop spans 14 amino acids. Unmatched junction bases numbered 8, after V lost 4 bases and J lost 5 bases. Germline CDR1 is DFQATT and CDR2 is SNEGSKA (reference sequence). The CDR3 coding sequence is TGCAGTGCTACCTGGACAGGGGTACAGACTGAAGCTTTCTTT. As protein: CSATWTGVQTEAFF.

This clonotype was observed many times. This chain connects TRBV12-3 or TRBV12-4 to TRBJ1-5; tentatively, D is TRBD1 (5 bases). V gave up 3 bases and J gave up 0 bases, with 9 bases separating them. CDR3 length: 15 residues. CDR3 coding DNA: TGTGCCAGCAGTTTTTGGGACCATAGCAATCAGCCCCAGCATTTT. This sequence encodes CASSFWDHSNQPQHF.

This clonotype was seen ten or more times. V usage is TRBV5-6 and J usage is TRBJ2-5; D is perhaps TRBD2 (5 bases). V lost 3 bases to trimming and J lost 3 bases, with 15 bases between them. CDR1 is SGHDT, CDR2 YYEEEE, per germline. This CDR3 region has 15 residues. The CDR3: CASSSLMGVEETQYF. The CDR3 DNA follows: TGTGCCAGCAGCTCGCTAATGGGAGTGGAAGAGACCCAGTACTTC.

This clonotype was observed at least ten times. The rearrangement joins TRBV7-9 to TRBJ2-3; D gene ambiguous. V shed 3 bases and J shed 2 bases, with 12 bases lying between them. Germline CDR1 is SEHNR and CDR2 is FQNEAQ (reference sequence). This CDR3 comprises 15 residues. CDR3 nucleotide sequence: TGTGCCAGCAGCTTCTGGCGAGACCTCACAGATACGCAGTATTTT. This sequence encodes CASSFWRDLTDTQYF.

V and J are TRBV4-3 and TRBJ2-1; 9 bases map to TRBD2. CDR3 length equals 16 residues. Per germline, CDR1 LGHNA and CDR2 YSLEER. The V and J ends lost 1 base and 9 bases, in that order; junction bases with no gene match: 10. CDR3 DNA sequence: TGCGCCAGCAGCCAAGGAGGGACTAGCATTTGGGGTGAGCAGTTCTTC. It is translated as CASSQGGTSIWGEQFF.

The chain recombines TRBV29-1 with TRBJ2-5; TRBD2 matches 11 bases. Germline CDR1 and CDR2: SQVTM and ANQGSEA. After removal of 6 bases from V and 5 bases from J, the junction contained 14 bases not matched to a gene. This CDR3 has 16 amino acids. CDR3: CSVALAGDLGPETQYF. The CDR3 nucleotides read TGCAGCGTCGCACTAGCGGGAGATCTGGGGCCGGAGACCCAGTACTTC.

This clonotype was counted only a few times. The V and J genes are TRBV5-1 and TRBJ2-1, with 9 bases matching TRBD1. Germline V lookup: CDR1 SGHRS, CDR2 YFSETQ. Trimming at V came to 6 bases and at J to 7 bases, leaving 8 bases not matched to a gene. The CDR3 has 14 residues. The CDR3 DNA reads TGCGCCAGCACCACGGACAGGGGCGGGAATGAGCAGTTCTTC. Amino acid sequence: CASTTDRGGNEQFF.

The CDR3 nucleotides read TGTGCCAGCAGTTACTCGATCGTCCGCTCTGGGGCCAACGTCCTGACTTTC. Translated: CASSYSIVRSGANVLTF. The chain recombines TRBV6-5 with TRBJ2-6, with D unclear. Germline CDR1 is MNHEY and CDR2 is SVGAGI. This CDR3 comprises 17 residues. The germline V and J ends were trimmed by 0 bases and 0 bases, with 9 bases remaining between them.